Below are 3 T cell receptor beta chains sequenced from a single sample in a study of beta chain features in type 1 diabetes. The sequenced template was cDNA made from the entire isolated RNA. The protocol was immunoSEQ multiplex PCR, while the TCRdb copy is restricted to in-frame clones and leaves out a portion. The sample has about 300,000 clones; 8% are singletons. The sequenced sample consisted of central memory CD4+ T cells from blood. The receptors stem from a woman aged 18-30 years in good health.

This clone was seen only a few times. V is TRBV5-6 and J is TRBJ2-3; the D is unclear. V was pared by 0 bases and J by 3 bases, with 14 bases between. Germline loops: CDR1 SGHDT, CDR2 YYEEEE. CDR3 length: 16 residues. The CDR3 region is CASSLELGRVTDTQYF. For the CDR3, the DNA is TGTGCCAGCAGCTTGGAACTGGGAAGGGTAACAGATACGCAGTATTTT.

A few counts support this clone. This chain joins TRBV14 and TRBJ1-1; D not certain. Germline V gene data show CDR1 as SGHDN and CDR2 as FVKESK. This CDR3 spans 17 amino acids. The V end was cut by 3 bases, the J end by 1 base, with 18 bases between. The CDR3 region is CASSQVKGSRANTEAFF. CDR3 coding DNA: TGTGCCAGCAGCCAGGTAAAAGGGTCCCGAGCGAACACTGAAGCTTTCTTT.

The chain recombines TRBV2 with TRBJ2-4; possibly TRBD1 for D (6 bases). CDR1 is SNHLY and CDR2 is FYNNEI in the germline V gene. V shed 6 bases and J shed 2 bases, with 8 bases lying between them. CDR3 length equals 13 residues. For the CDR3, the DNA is TGTGCCAGCAGCACAGGGCCCAAAAACATTCAGTACTTC. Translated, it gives CASSTGPKNIQYF.